This T cell receptor (beta chain) stems from a study of tumor-infiltrating lymphocytes in primary liver carcinoma. Study details: Tumor stage was T1-T3 N0M0, and tumor size was 4.2 to 10 cm across.

Germline DNA was also extracted, with blood RNA taken from unsorted whole blood. The sample holds many counts of this clonotype. Priming with a constant-region primer yielded TCR beta cDNA from about 450 ng total RNA. Library construction for TCR beta comprised three nested multiplex PCR rounds performed with slightly modified ARM-PCR. TRBV1-TRBV30 forward primers and a C-beta reverse primer were used in the first two PCR rounds, which each ran for about 10 cycles. TCRdb re-called the multiplex PCR reads through MiXCR, storing one row per CDR3 protein. This sample has 300,000 to 350,000 distinct CDR3 sequences; less than 70% occur once, and the top ten carry 5.5% to 7%. CDR1 and CDR2 (germline): MNHEY, SVGAGI. CDR3 size: 14 residues. The V gene lost 0 bases and the J gene lost 5 bases, with 10 bases spanning the gap.

Sequencing was done on a sample of peripheral blood. The origin of this receptor is a man aged 35 to 55 with primary liver carcinoma and hepatitis B virus infection. The V gene is TRBV6-5, the J gene TRBJ2-5, with D possibly matching TRBD2 (6 bases). The CDR3 protein is CASSYSRRGETQYF. Written as DNA, the CDR3 is TGTGCCAGCAGTTACTCGAGACGGGGGGAGACCCAGTACTTC.